The 9 T cell receptor beta chains given below trace back to one sample, sequenced in a study of cytomegalovirus exposure and HLA in healthy donors. Researchers ran the PCR with 60 Vbeta and 13 Jbeta primers. The protocol was immunoSEQ multiplex PCR, while the TCRdb copy is restricted to in-frame clones and leaves out a portion. The sample has about 260,000 clones, around four fifths seen once; the top ten hold 2% to 2.5%. The material sequenced was PBMCs. All receptors derive from a woman aged 35 to 49 in good health and CMV-seropositive.

This clone was counted once. V gene TRBV27 combines with J gene TRBJ2-3; D is possibly TRBD2 (7 bases). Trimming left V 5 bases short and J 2 bases short, with 14 bases between. CDR1 and CDR2 from the germline V gene are MNHEY and SMNVEV (reference sequence). The CDR3 contains 15 residues. CDR3 coding DNA: TGTGCCAGCAGTGGGGGGGCACTATTCACAGATACGCAGTATTTT. This codes for CASSGGALFTDTQYF.

The count of this clone is one. The chain employs TRBV27 and TRBJ2-3; D is possibly TRBD2 (5 bases). Germline lookup yields CDR1 MNHEY and CDR2 SMNVEV (reference sequence). The CDR3 consists of 14 residues. Trimming stripped 5 bases from V and 0 bases from J, with 9 bases between. CDR3 sequence (DNA): TGTGCCAGCAGTCTTCTAGCCAGCACAGATACGCAGTATTTT. It translates to CASSLLASTDTQYF.

This clone has a single count. The chain employs TRBV29-1 and TRBJ1-1; no reliable D call. The germline gives CDR1 SQVTM, CDR2 ANQGSEA. The CDR3 has 13 amino acids. Between the trimmed V and J ends, which lost 4 bases and 0 bases, there was a span of 9 bases. CDR3 nucleotide sequence: TGCAGCGTTGGTCCCCAAATGAACACTGAAGCTTTCTTT. It yields the protein CSVGPQMNTEAFF.

The chain couples TRBV5-1 to TRBJ2-2; TRBD1 matches 8 bases. The CDR3 totals 17 residues. Trimming took 4 bases from V and 3 from J; bases not matched to a gene: 11. From germline, CDR1 is SGHRS and CDR2 YFSETQ. Here the CDR3 reads CASSIGQGVPDTGELFF. The CDR3 DNA follows: TGCGCCAGCAGCATAGGACAGGGAGTGCCGGACACCGGGGAGCTGTTTTTT.

V usage is TRBV29-1 and J usage is TRBJ2-2, with a possible D match to TRBD1 (6 bases). The CDR3 spans 13 residues. V was cut by 5 bases and J by 7 bases, with 14 bases left in between. Germline CDR1 SQVTM, CDR2 ANQGSEA. The CDR3 spells CSVYRAGSGELFF. CDR3 bases: TGCAGCGTTTACAGGGCGGGTAGCGGGGAGCTGTTTTTT.

V is TRBV9 and J is TRBJ2-5; 12 bases agree with TRBD2. J was trimmed by 2 bases and V by 2 bases; bases with no gene match: 4. Germline lookup yields CDR1 SGDLS and CDR2 YYNGEE. The CDR3 spans 16 residues. The DNA for the CDR3 is TGTGCCAGCAGCGTCACCGGACTAGCGGGGCAAGAGACCCAGTACTTC. Protein: CASSVTGLAGQETQYF.

V is TRBV7-9 and J is TRBJ1-3; 9 bases match TRBD1. The CDR3 is made up of 17 amino acids. V lost 0 bases to trimming and J lost 4 bases; unmatched junction nucleotides: 7. Germline CDR1 is SEHNR and CDR2 is FQNEAQ (reference sequence). CDR3 bases: TGTGCCAGCAGCTTAGCCTGGGGGACAGGGCCAGGAAACACCATATATTTT. Translation gives CASSLAWGTGPGNTIYF.

The chain recombines TRBV6-6 with TRBJ1-2; no clear D gene. CDR1 MNHNY and CDR2 SVGAGI come from the germline V gene (reference sequence). The CDR3 consists of 16 residues. Trimming stripped 0 bases from V and 6 bases from J, with 17 bases between. The CDR3 nucleotides read TGTGCCAGCAGTTACTCGAATCCGGCGACAACCGATGGCTACACCTTC. Translation gives CASSYSNPATTDGYTF.

The chain uses TRBV10-3 and TRBJ2-5, with 7 bases matching TRBD1. CDR1 is ENHRY and CDR2 is SYGVKD in the germline V gene. This CDR3 has 16 residues. Germline trimming cut 3 bases from V and 3 bases from J; bases unmatched to any gene: 10. The CDR3 DNA follows: TGTGCCATCAGTGAAAATACCCGACAGGGCAAAGAGACCCAGTACTTC. Protein: CAISENTRQGKETQYF.